The 9 T cell receptor beta chains below were found in one sample sequenced in a study of blood T cell repertoires in COVID-19. Using immunoSEQ multiplex PCR, the repertoire was profiled, and TCRdb retains in-frame clones only, with some absent. The sample holds about 280,000 clones, 70% to 90% seen once. The sequenced material came from peripheral blood. The receptor set was obtained from a woman under 40 who had recovered from COVID-19.

The chain links TRBV30 to TRBJ1-3; tentative D call: TRBD1 (5 bases). Trimming left V 5 bases short and J 2 bases short, with 13 bases between. CDR3 length: 14 amino acids. Germline V gene data show CDR1 as GTSNPN and CDR2 as SVGIG (reference sequence). CDR3 loop: CAWSGGAPGNTIYF. The CDR3 nucleotides read TGTGCCTGGTCGGGAGGGGCGCCTGGAAACACCATATATTTT. Based on the CDR3 plus reference TRBV30 and TRBJ1-3, the full variable domain is SQTIHQWPATLVQPVGSPLSLECTVEGTSNPNLYWYRQAAGRGLQLLFYSVGIGQISSEVPQNLSASRPQDRQFILSSKKLLLSDSGFYLCAWSGGAPGNTIYFGEGSWLTVV.

This clone was seen more than once but under ten times. The chain carries TRBV29-1 and TRBJ2-2; TRBD2 aligns across 8 bases. Per the germline V gene, CDR1 is SQVTM and CDR2 is ANQGSEA. The CDR3 length is 14 residues. Trimming at V came to 7 bases and at J to 0 bases, leaving 4 bases not matched to a gene. CDR3 sequence (DNA): TGCAGCGCCCTCGGGGGGGCGAACACCGGGGAGCTGTTTTTT. Protein product: CSALGGANTGELFF.

In its sample, this clone was seen once. This chain links TRBV9 with TRBJ2-7; 8 bases line up with TRBD2. The germline CDR1 and CDR2 sequences are SGDLS and YYNGEE. J was trimmed by 4 bases and V by 0 bases; bases with no gene match: 6. The CDR3 consists of 15 residues. The CDR3 loop is CASSVVSAGVYEQYF. CDR3 coding DNA: TGTGCCAGCAGCGTAGTCTCAGCGGGAGTGTACGAGCAGTACTTC.

The chain couples TRBV4-1 to TRBJ1-2; tentatively, D is TRBD1 (6 bases). The germline CDR1 and CDR2 sequences are MGHRA and YSYEKL. The ends were cut back, 3 bases at V and 6 bases at J, with 20 bases in the middle. This CDR3 is 16 amino acids long. The CDR3 DNA reads TGCGCCAGCAGCCAGGGGAGGGGGGCGCTTTCCGATGGCTACACCTTC. This encodes CASSQGRGALSDGYTF.

This rearrangement joins TRBV4-1 to TRBJ2-2; 15 nucleotides agree with TRBD2. Trimming at V came to 4 bases and at J to 5 bases, leaving 8 bases not matched to a gene. Germline V gene sequence: CDR1 MGHRA, CDR2 YSYEKL. The CDR3 sequence is 18 residues long. The CDR3 sequence is CASSPRTSGGAGTGELFF. The CDR3 nucleotides read TGCGCCAGCAGCCCCCGGACTAGCGGGGGGGCGGGGACCGGGGAGCTGTTTTTT.

The V and J genes are TRBV9 and TRBJ2-5, with TRBD2 identical over 9 bases. The CDR3 is 16 amino acids. In germline, CDR1 is SGDLS, CDR2 YYNGEE. J was trimmed by 3 bases and V by 3 bases; bases with no gene match: 9. The CDR3 sequence is CASSEQLTSGEETQYF. The CDR3 DNA sequence: TGTGCCAGCAGCGAACAACTGACTAGCGGAGAAGAGACCCAGTACTTC.

J is TRBJ1-6 and V is TRBV9; 8 bases are shared with TRBD1. The V gene end was trimmed by 4 bases and the J gene end by 8 bases; junction bases not matched to a gene: 8. Germline values: CDR1 SGDLS, CDR2 YYNGEE. This CDR3 is 15 amino acids long. CDR3 region: CASSSRTGYDSPLHF. DNA for the CDR3: TGTGCCAGCAGCTCCCGGACAGGGTATGATTCACCCCTCCACTTT.

The rearrangement links TRBV9 to TRBJ2-7, with D possibly being TRBD1 (6 bases). The CDR3 runs to 14 residues. V gave up 3 bases and J gave up 5 bases, with 15 bases separating them. CDR1 is SGDLS, CDR2 YYNGEE, per germline. Here the CDR3 DNA reads TGTGCCAGCAGCGCAGCGACAGGTTCGGACGAGCAGTACTTC. It specifies CASSAATGSDEQYF.

This chain connects TRBV10-3 to TRBJ2-3; 16 bases fit TRBD2. Per germline, CDR1 ENHRY and CDR2 SYGVKD. With 4 bases clipped from V and 7 bases from J, the junction kept 17 bases outside the gene matches. CDR3 length: 20 residues. The CDR3 DNA sequence: TGTGCCATCAGTGGGGCCGGGACTAGCGGGAGGGCCTCCCCCCGTAATACGCAGTATTTT. It specifies CAISGAGTSGRASPRNTQYF.